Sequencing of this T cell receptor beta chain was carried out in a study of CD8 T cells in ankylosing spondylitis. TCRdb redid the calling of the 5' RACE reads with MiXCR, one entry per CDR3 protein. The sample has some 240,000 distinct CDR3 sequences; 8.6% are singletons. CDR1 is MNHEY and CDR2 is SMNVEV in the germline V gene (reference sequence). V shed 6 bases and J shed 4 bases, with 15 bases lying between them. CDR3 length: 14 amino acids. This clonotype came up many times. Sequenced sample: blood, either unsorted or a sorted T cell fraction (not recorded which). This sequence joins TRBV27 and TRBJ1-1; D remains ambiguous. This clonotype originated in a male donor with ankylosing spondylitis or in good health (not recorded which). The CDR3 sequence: CASSLTGPGTEAFF. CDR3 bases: TGTGCCAGCAGCCTGACGGGCCCAGGCACTGAAGCTTTCTTT.